The rows below give T cell receptor beta chains drawn from one sample of a study of T cell repertoires in cytomegalovirus infection. TCRdb reprocessed the reads via MiXCR and lists one record per CDR3 protein. The sample records about 180,000 distinct CDR3 sequences, about 18% being singletons. The specimen was CD8+ T cells from PBMCs. Source of these receptors: a human donor in good health (CMV status not recorded). Some clones in this sample may be carry-over from other donors' samples. Each CDR3 is given with its conserved first and last residue. The order of the fields is J gene, clone size, D gene, CDR3 length, V gene, CDR3 DNA, CDR3 protein. The D gene is left open where the match is weak. A clone size is listed for some rows: how often the clone was seen (once, few, many), or a class if it is expanded.

>TRBJ1-2|few|NA|13|TRBV28
TGTGCCAGCAGTTCAACAGTCAAATATGGCTACACCTTC
CASSSTVKYGYTF
>TRBJ2-2|NA|TRBD1|16|TRBV30
TGTGCCTGGAGTGTCCCCGGACAGGGGAACACCGGGGAGCTGTTTTTT
CAWSVPGQGNTGELFF
>TRBJ2-5|NA|NA|16|TRBV6-6
TGTGCCAGCAGCCTCCGAAGAGCAGGGTCACAAGAGACCCAGTACTTC
CASSLRRAGSQETQYF
>TRBJ2-1|many|TRBD2|21|TRBV6-2/TRBV6-3
TGTGCCAGCAGTTACTCGGAGCTTAGTAGCGGGGCTAAACAATCCTACAATGAGCAGTTCTTC
CASSYSELSSGAKQSYNEQFF
>TRBJ2-7|few|TRBD2|15|TRBV3-1
TGTGCCAGCAGCCCCCTGAGCGGGGAGTCCTACGAGCAGTACTTC
CASSPLSGESYEQYF
>TRBJ2-4|few|NA|15|TRBV7-2
TGTGCCAGCAGCTCGCACCCCCCGGACAAAAACATTCAGTACTTC
CASSSHPPDKNIQYF
>TRBJ1-1|NA|TRBD1|16|TRBV27
TGTGCCAGCACTCCCTCAGGGGGCAGATTGAACACTGAAGCTTTCTTT
CASTPSGGRLNTEAFF
>TRBJ1-6|NA|TRBD1|13|TRBV30
TGTGCCTGGGGGACAGGCGGTAATTCACCCCTCCACTTT
CAWGTGGNSPLHF
>TRBJ2-3|many|TRBD2|16|TRBV7-2
TGTGCCAGCACCTACCGAGGGCTAGCGGAGACAGATACGCAGTATTTT
CASTYRGLAETDTQYF
>TRBJ2-1|many|TRBD1|20|TRBV5-1
TGCGCCAGCAGCTTGCCCGGGACAGGGGGCCTAAGGAGCTCCTACAATGAGCAGTTCTTC
CASSLPGTGGLRSSYNEQFF
>TRBJ2-7|NA|TRBD1|15|TRBV28
TGTGCCAGCAGCTCAAATTGGACAGGGATGCGCGAGCAGTACTTC
CASSSNWTGMREQYF
>TRBJ2-5|NA|NA|13|TRBV12-3/TRBV12-4
TGTGCCAGCAGTCTAGGGACTCAAGAGACCCAGTACTTC
CASSLGTQETQYF
>TRBJ1-1|few|TRBD1|14|TRBV7-8
TGTGCCAGCACCCCGGGGACAGCCATCACTGAAGCTTTCTTT
CASTPGTAITEAFF
>TRBJ1-1|NA|NA|16|TRBV4-1
TGCGCCAGCAGTCCACGGGACACCTATCCGAACACTGAAGCTCTCTTT
CASSPRDTYPNTEALF
>TRBJ1-6|NA|NA|15|TRBV7-8
TGTGCCAGCAGCTTATGGAGCTCCTATAATTCACCCCTCCACTTT
CASSLWSSYNSPLHF
>TRBJ2-1|NA|TRBD1|16|TRBV6-1
TGTGCCAGCAGTGGTTACCGGGACAGGGGTGTGCATGAGCAGTTCTTC
CASSGYRDRGVHEQFF
>TRBJ2-3|few|NA|18|TRBV7-8
TGTGCCAGCAGCTTAAGGGGCCCGTTCGACGATTTCACAGATACGCAGTATTTT
CASSLRGPFDDFTDTQYF
>TRBJ1-1|few|TRBD1|17|TRBV3-1
TGTGCCAGCAGCCAAGATAGGGACAGGGGGTGGAACACTGAAGCTTTCTTT
CASSQDRDRGWNTEAFF
>TRBJ2-1|many|NA|19|TRBV7-2
TGTGCCAGCAGCTCCCGCTCCTTTAGCGAGGGGCCTACCTACAATGAGCAGTTCTTC
CASSSRSFSEGPTYNEQFF
>TRBJ1-2|NA|NA|15|TRBV9
TGTGCCAGCAGCGTTCGGGACACCTCTAACTATGGCTACACCTTC
CASSVRDTSNYGYTF
>TRBJ1-5|NA|NA|14|TRBV28
TGTGCCAGCAGTTTGGAGCATAGCAATCAGCCCCAGCATTTT
CASSLEHSNQPQHF
>TRBJ1-1|few|NA|14|TRBV6-2/TRBV6-3
TGTGCCAGCAGTTTATCTCCTAGACCCCCGGGAGCTTTCTTT
CASSLSPRPPGAFF
>TRBJ2-7|NA|NA|15|TRBV6-1
TGTGCCAGCATCAACCCCTCGGGGCCATCCTACGAGCAGTACTTC
CASINPSGPSYEQYF
>TRBJ2-7|NA|TRBD1|16|TRBV5-8
TGTGCCAGCAGCTCCTTCTTGACAGGGGACTCCTACGAGCAGTACTTC
CASSSFLTGDSYEQYF
>TRBJ2-5|few|NA|13|TRBV28
TGTGCCAGCAGTTTTAGTTTTGAAGAGACCCAGTACTTC
CASSFSFEETQYF
>TRBJ2-5|few|NA|13|TRBV6-1
TGTGCCAGCGAAGGACCGTACCAAGAGACCCAGTACTTC
CASEGPYQETQYF
>TRBJ2-5|few|NA|16|TRBV28
TGTGCCAGCAGTCGATTTCCGAGGGGGGAGAGAGAGACCCAGTACTTC
CASSRFPRGERETQYF
>TRBJ2-2|NA|NA|13|TRBV6-2/TRBV6-3
TGTGCCAGCAGCCACCTCCCCGGGGGGGAGCTGTTTTTT
CASSHLPGGELFF
>TRBJ1-5|NA|NA|15|TRBV12-3/TRBV12-4
TGTGCCAGCAGTTTAAAGGGACGGTTCAATCAGCCCCAGCATTTT
CASSLKGRFNQPQHF
>TRBJ1-2|many|TRBD1|14|TRBV28
TGTGCCAGCAGCCGACAGGGGGCAGACTATGGCTACACCTTC
CASSRQGADYGYTF
>TRBJ1-5|few|NA|15|TRBV15
TGTGCCACCAGCAGAGATAGGGGGGAGTCTCAGCCCCAGCATTTT
CATSRDRGESQPQHF
>TRBJ2-5|NA|NA|12|TRBV12-3/TRBV12-4
TGTGCCAGCATTGGGCTCCAAGAGACCCAGTACTTC
CASIGLQETQYF
>TRBJ2-2|NA|TRBD2|13|TRBV6-2/TRBV6-3
TGTGCCAGCAGCGGGGGGGACCCCGGGGAGCTGTTTTTT
CASSGGDPGELFF
>TRBJ2-1|many|TRBD2|13|TRBV6-5
TGTGCCACCGGGACTAGTTCCTACAATGAGCAGTTCTTC
CATGTSSYNEQFF
>TRBJ1-1|few|NA|13|TRBV6-6
TGTGCCAGCAGTTACATATTGAACACTGAAGCTTTCTTT
CASSYILNTEAFF
>TRBJ2-1|NA|TRBD2|16|TRBV6-5
TGTGCCAGCAGTTATCGTCTAGCGGGGGGTCAGTTTGAGCAGTTCTTC
CASSYRLAGGQFEQFF
>TRBJ1-1|few|NA|16|TRBV10-3
TGTGCCATCAGTGAATCGGGTGGGAGGCTGAACACTGAAGCTTTCTTT
CAISESGGRLNTEAFF
>TRBJ2-7|NA|NA|14|TRBV7-6
TGTGCCATCAGCTACGGAGCGGAAATCTACGAGCAGTACTTC
CAISYGAEIYEQYF
>TRBJ1-4|NA|NA|12|TRBV7-2
TGTGCCAGCAGCTTAACCCCCGAGAAACTGTTTTTT
CASSLTPEKLFF
>TRBJ2-7|NA|NA|14|TRBV28
TGTGCCAGCAGCACCGGAACCGAGGTCTCCGAGCAGTACTTC
CASSTGTEVSEQYF
>TRBJ2-5|NA|NA|14|TRBV7-9
TGTGCCAGCAGCTTAGTCGACCGTCAAGAGACCCAGTACTTC
CASSLVDRQETQYF
>TRBJ2-7|few|NA|15|TRBV29-1
TGCAGCGTTGAAGTATCAGGGCCCCATACCTACGAGCAGTACTTC
CSVEVSGPHTYEQYF
>TRBJ1-4|NA|NA|14|TRBV2
TGTGCCAGCAGTACTTGGGGGGAAAATGAAAAACTGTTTTTT
CASSTWGENEKLFF
>TRBJ2-1|few|TRBD2|13|TRBV7-2
TGTGCCCACGGCAGCGGGGGGCTCAATGAGCAGTTCTTC
CAHGSGGLNEQFF
>TRBJ2-4|few|TRBD1|15|TRBV7-9
TGTGCCAGCAGCCCGGACAGGGAGGCCAAAAACATTCAGTACTTC
CASSPDREAKNIQYF
>TRBJ2-3|NA|TRBD1|16|TRBV7-2
TGTGCCAGCAGCCTTCGGACAGGGCCTAGCACAGATACGCAGTATTTT
CASSLRTGPSTDTQYF
>TRBJ2-7|few|NA|13|TRBV4-3
TGCGCCAGCAGCCAAGAGACAGGCTACGAGCAGTACTTC
CASSQETGYEQYF
>TRBJ2-2|few|TRBD1|19|TRBV7-9
TGTGCCAGCAGCCTATTCCCTTCGGGACAGAAGTCGAACACCGGGGAGCTGTTTTTT
CASSLFPSGQKSNTGELFF
>TRBJ2-5|NA|NA|14|TRBV24-1
TGTGCCACCAGTGATTTTACAGGGCAAGAGACCCAGTACTTC
CATSDFTGQETQYF
>TRBJ2-7|NA|NA|14|TRBV4-3
TGCTCCAGCCGCCACGGGGGGACAACCTACGAGCAGTACTTC
CSSRHGGTTYEQYF